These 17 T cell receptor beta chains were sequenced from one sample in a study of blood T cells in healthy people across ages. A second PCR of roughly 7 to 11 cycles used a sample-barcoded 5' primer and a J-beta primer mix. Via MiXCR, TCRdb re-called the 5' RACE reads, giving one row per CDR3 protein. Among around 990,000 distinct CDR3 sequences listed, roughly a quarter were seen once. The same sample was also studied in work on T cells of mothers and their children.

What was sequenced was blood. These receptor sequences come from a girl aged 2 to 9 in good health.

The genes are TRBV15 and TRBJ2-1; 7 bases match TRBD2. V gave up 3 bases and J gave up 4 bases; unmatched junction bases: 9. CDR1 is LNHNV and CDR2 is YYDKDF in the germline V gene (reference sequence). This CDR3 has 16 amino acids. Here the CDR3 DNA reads TGTGCCACCAGCAGGTTAGCGGGCGGAACGTACAATGAGCAGTTCTTC. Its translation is CATSRLAGGTYNEQFF.

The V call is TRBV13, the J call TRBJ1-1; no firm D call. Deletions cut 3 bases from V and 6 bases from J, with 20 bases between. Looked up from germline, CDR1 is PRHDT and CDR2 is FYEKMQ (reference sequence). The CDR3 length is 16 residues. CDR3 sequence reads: CASSLGPRTGNAEAFF. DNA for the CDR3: TGTGCCAGCAGCTTGGGTCCTCGAACGGGTAACGCTGAAGCTTTCTTT.

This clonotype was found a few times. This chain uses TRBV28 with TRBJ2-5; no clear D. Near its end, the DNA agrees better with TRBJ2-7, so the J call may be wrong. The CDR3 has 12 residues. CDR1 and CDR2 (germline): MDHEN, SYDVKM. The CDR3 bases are TGTGCCAGCAGTTCCGCCCGCTACGAGCAGTACTTC. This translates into CASSSARYEQYF.

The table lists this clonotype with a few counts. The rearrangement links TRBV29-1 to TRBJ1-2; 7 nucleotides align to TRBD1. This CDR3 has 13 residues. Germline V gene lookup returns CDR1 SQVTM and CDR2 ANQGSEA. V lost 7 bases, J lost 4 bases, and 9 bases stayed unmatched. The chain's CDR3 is CSAEWEGAYGYTF. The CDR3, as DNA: TGCAGCGCAGAATGGGAGGGGGCCTATGGCTACACCTTC.

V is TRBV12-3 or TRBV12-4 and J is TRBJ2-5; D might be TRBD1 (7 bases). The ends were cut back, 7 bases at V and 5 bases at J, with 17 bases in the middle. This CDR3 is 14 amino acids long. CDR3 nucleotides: TGTGCCAGCACTCCCCAGGGGGGTAGGGAGACCCAGTACTTC. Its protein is CASTPQGGRETQYF.

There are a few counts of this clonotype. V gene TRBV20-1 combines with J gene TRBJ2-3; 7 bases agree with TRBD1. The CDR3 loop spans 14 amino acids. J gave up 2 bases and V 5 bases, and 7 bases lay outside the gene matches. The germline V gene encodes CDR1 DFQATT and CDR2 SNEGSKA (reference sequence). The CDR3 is CSALRGTATDTQYF. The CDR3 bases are TGCAGTGCTCTAAGGGGGACAGCCACAGATACGCAGTATTTT.

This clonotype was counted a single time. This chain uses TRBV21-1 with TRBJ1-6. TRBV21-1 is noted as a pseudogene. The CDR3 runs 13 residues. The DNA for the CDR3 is TGTGCCAGCAGCGAACAGATCAATTCACCCCTCCACTTT. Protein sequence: CASSEQINSPLHF.

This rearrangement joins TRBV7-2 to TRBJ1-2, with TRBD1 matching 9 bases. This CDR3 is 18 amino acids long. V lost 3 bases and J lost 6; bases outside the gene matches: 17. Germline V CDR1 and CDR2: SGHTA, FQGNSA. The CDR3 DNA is TGTGCCAGCAGCTTTTCCCCGGGACAGGGTATCGTAGCGGATGGCTACACCTTC. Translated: CASSFSPGQGIVADGYTF. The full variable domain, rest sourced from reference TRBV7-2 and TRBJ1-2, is GAGVSQSPSNKVTEKGKDVELRCDPISGHTALYWYRQSLGQGLEFLIYFQGNSAPDKSGLPSDRFSAERTGGSVSTLTIQRTQQEDSAVYLCASSFSPGQGIVADGYTFGSGTRLTVV.

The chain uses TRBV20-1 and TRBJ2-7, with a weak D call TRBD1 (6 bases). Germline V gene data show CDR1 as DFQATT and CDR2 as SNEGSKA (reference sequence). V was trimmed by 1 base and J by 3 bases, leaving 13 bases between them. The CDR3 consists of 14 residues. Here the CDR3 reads CSARVQDRYYEQYF. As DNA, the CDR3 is TGCAGTGCTAGAGTCCAGGACAGATACTACGAGCAGTACTTC.

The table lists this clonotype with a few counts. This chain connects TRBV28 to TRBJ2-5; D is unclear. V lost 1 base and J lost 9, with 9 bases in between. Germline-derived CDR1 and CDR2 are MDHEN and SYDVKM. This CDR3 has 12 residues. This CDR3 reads CASSLYRSSQYF. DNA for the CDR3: TGTGCCAGCAGTTTATACCGCTCCTCCCAGTACTTC.

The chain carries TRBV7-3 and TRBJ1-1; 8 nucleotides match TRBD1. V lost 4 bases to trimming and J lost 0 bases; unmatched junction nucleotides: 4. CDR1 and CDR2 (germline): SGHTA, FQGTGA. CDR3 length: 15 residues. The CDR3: CASSSLQGVNTEAFF. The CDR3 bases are TGTGCCAGCAGCTCATTACAGGGGGTGAACACTGAAGCTTTCTTT.

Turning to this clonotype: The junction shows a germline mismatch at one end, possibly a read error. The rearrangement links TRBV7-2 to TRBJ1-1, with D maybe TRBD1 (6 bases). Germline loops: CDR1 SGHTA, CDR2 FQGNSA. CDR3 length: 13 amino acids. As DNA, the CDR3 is TGTGCCAGCAGCGCCCAGGGGTATGGGGAAGTTTTCTTT. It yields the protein CASSAQGYGEVFF. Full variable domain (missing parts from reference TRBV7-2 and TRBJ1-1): GAGVSQSPSNKVTEKGKDVELRCDPISGHTALYWYRQSLGQGLEFLIYFQGNSAPDKSGLPSDRFSAERTGGSVSTLTIQRTQQEDSAVYLCASSAQGYGEVFFGQGTRLTVV.

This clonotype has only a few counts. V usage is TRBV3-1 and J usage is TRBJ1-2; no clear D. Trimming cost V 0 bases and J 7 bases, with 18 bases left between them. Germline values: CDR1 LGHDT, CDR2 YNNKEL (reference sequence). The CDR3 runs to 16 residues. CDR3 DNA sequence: TGTGCCAGCAGCCAAGATAGTTGGGAGGCCGCGGTTGGCTACACCTTC. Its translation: CASSQDSWEAAVGYTF. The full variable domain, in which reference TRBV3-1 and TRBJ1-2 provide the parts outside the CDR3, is DTAVSQTPKYLVTQMGNDKSIKCEQNLGHDTMYWYKQDSKKFLKIMFSYNNKELIINETVPNRFSPKSPDKAHLNLHINSLELGDSAVYFCASSQDSWEAAVGYTFGSGTRLTVV.

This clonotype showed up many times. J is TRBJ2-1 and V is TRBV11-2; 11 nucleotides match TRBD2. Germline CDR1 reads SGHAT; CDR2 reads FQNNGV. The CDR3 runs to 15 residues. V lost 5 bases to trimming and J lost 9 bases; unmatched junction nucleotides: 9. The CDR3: CASSPIAGGPGEQFF. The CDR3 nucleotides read TGTGCCAGCAGCCCCATAGCGGGGGGGCCGGGTGAGCAGTTCTTC.

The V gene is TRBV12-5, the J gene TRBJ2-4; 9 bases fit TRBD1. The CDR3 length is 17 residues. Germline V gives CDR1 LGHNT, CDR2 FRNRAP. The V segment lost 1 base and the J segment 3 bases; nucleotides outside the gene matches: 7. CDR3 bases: TGTGCTAGTGGTTTGGAACAACAGGGGGCGGTCAAAAACATTCAGTACTTC. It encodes CASGLEQQGAVKNIQYF.

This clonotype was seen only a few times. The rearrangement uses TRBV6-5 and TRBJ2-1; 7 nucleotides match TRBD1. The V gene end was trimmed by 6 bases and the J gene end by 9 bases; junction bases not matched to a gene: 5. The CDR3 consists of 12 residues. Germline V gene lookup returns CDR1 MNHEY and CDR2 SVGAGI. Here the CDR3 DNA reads TGTGCCAGCAGGCGACAGGGCCGTGAGCAGTTCTTC. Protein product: CASRRQGREQFF.

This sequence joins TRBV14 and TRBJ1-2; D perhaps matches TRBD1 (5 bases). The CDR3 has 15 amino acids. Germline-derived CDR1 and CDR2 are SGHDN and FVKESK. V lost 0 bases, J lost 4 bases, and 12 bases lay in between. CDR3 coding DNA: TGTGCCAGCAGCCAAGATGGGGCAGGGCCCTATGGCTACACCTTC. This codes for CASSQDGAGPYGYTF.